The 16 T cell receptor beta chains presented below share a single source sample, sequenced in a study of long-term antiretroviral therapy in people with HIV. The immunoSEQ assay was v3.0, run at survey level. The method was immunoSEQ multiplex PCR; TCRdb's version includes in-frame clones alone and lacks a portion of them. Of about 24,000 clones in the sample, 95% were seen once. Material: unsorted PBMCs, obtained about 5 years after starting antiretroviral therapy. Receptors originate from a woman between 50 and 59 years old with HIV.

The rearrangement uses TRBV25-1 and TRBJ2-3, with D perhaps TRBD1 or TRBD2 (5 bases each). Trimming removed 4 bases from V and 3 bases from J, with 14 bases in between. The CDR3 has 15 residues. In germline, CDR1 is MGHDK, CDR2 SYGVNS. This CDR3 is CASSVSSGRTDTQYF. Here the CDR3 DNA reads TGTGCCAGCAGTGTCTCTTCGGGACGAACAGATACGCAGTATTTT. Combining the CDR3 with reference TRBV25-1 and TRBJ2-3 gives the whole variable domain EADIYQTPRYLVIGTGKKITLECSQTMGHDKMYWYQQDPGMELHLIHYSYGVNSTEKGDLSSESTVSRIRTEHFPLTLESARPSHTSQYLCASSVSSGRTDTQYFGPGTRLTVL.

The J gene is TRBJ1-1, the V gene TRBV6-1; D is ambiguous. The V and J ends lost 5 bases and 1 base respectively, with 11 bases between them. This CDR3 has 14 residues. Per germline, CDR1 MNHNS and CDR2 SASEGT. The CDR3 region is CASSTIHGNTEAFF. CDR3 sequence (DNA): TGTGCCAGCAGTACTATTCACGGGAACACTGAAGCTTTCTTT.

The chain recombines TRBV9 with TRBJ2-6; TRBD2 matches 8 bases. The CDR3 is made up of 14 amino acids. The J segment lost 12 bases and the V segment lost 0 bases, leaving 5 bases of the junction unmatched. Germline-derived CDR1 and CDR2 are SGDLS and YYNGEE. The CDR3 loop reads CASSVDGGVGVLTF. The CDR3 coding sequence is TGTGCCAGCAGCGTAGACGGGGGGGTGGGCGTCCTGACTTTC. Based on the CDR3 plus reference TRBV9 and TRBJ2-6, the full variable domain is DSGVTQTPKHLITATGQRVTLRCSPRSGDLSVYWYQQSLDQGLQFLIQYYNGEERAKGNILERFSAQQFPDLHSELNLSSLELGDSALYFCASSVDGGVGVLTFGAGSRLTVL.

The genes are TRBV7-2 and TRBJ2-1; a possible D gene is TRBD1 (5 bases). There are 17 residues in the CDR3. Per the germline V gene, CDR1 is SGHTA and CDR2 is FQGNSA. Trimming shortened V by 1 base and J by 1 base, and 14 bases separated the two germline ends. The DNA of the CDR3 is TGTGCCAGCAGCTTAGTAGCCCAGGGTGGTTCCTACAATGAGCAGTTCTTC. Translation: CASSLVAQGGSYNEQFF.

This clone has just one count. This chain joins TRBV13 and TRBJ2-3, with a possible D match to TRBD1 (6 bases). The CDR3 is 13 amino acids. Germline V gene data show CDR1 as PRHDT and CDR2 as FYEKMQ (reference sequence). Trimming left V 5 bases short and J 1 base short, with 7 bases between. CDR3 loop: CASSRQGTDTQYF. The CDR3 coding sequence is TGTGCCAGCAGCCGACAGGGCACAGATACGCAGTATTTT.

V and J are TRBV4-1 and TRBJ2-3, with D perhaps matching TRBD1 or TRBD2 (5 bases each). V was pared by 2 bases and J by 2 bases, with 11 bases between. This CDR3 contains 15 residues. Germline CDR1 reads MGHRA; CDR2 reads YSYEKL. The CDR3 nucleotides read TGCGCCAGCAGCCAACCCCGGGACGCCACAGATACGCAGTATTTT. Translated, it gives CASSQPRDATDTQYF.

CDR3 DNA: TGTGCCAGTAGTATAGGGAATGAGCAGTTCTTC. This encodes CASSIGNEQFF. The chain joins TRBV19 to TRBJ2-1; D ambiguous. V lost 1 base and J 7 bases, leaving 2 bases between the germline ends. The CDR3 has 11 amino acids. Germline V gives CDR1 LNHDA, CDR2 SQIVND (reference sequence).

This chain links TRBV6-1 with TRBJ2-5; D is undetermined. V shed 0 bases and J shed 5 bases, with 22 bases lying between them. Germline values: CDR1 MNHNS, CDR2 SASEGT. The CDR3 runs 18 residues. In nucleotides, the CDR3 is TGTGCCAGCAGTGAAGCGCATCCGGCATCCCTTCGGGTCGAGACCCAGTACTTC. This encodes CASSEAHPASLRVETQYF.

V usage is TRBV7-8 and J usage is TRBJ2-7; 11 nucleotides match TRBD2. V shed 3 bases, J shed 0 bases, and the junction held 1 base outside the gene matches. The CDR3 has 15 amino acids. Germline CDR1 SGHVS, CDR2 FQNEAQ. The CDR3 region has the DNA TGTGCCAGCAGCTTTGGGACTAGCGGCTCCTACGAGCAGTACTTC. Amino acids: CASSFGTSGSYEQYF.

V usage is TRBV7-2 and J usage is TRBJ2-7; D remains unclear. V was pared by 1 base and J by 0 bases, with 10 bases between. The CDR3 covers 15 residues. The V gene's germline CDR1 is SGHTA and CDR2 FQGNSA. CDR3 loop: CASSLGTISSYEQYF. The DNA of the CDR3 is TGTGCCAGCAGCTTAGGGACCATCAGCTCCTACGAGCAGTACTTC.

The chain carries TRBV11-3 and TRBJ2-1; tentative D call: TRBD1 (6 bases). V was cut by 1 base and J by 7 bases, with 17 bases left in between. The germline V gene has CDR1 SGHNT and CDR2 YENEEA. CDR3 length: 16 amino acids. As DNA, the CDR3 is TGTGCCAGCAGCTTAGCCGCGGGTCAGGGGTTGAATGAGCAGTTCTTC. It codes for CASSLAAGQGLNEQFF.

V and J are TRBV19 and TRBJ1-2; tentative D call: TRBD1 (5 bases). Looked up from germline, CDR1 is LNHDA and CDR2 is SQIVND (reference sequence). Trimming cost V 1 base and J 8 bases, with 20 bases left between them. CDR3 length equals 16 residues. CDR3 sequence reads: CASSIASADMSGGYTF. CDR3 coding DNA: TGTGCCAGTAGTATAGCCTCCGCGGACATGAGTGGGGGCTACACCTTC.

J is TRBJ1-5 and V is TRBV7-2; 9 bases are a match to TRBD1. Trimming at V came to 6 bases and at J to 1 base, leaving 4 bases not matched to a gene. This CDR3 is built from 15 residues. Germline-derived CDR1 and CDR2 are SGHTA and FQGNSA. CDR3 nucleotide sequence: TGTGCCAGCAGGCGAGGGACAGGGAGCAATCAGCCCCAGCATTTT. Protein: CASRRGTGSNQPQHF.

This chain joins TRBV11-2 and TRBJ1-6, with D hard to call. Germline values: CDR1 SGHAT, CDR2 FQNNGV. The CDR3 length is 15 residues. The germline V and J ends were trimmed by 4 bases and 7 bases, with 14 bases remaining between them. CDR3 loop: CASSYDNLKNSPLHF. The CDR3 DNA sequence: TGTGCCAGCAGCTACGACAACTTGAAGAATTCACCCCTCCACTTT.

The V gene is TRBV28, the J gene TRBJ2-7; D is perhaps TRBD1 or TRBD2 (5 bases each). The V end lost 4 bases, the J end lost 5 bases, and 24 bases lay between the germline ends. The length of the CDR3 is 17 residues. Germline V CDR1 and CDR2: MDHEN, SYDVKM. The CDR3 spells CASSSLNLGVRFNEQYF. The CDR3 coding sequence is TGTGCCAGCAGTTCCCTCAACCTGGGGGTACGGTTCAACGAGCAGTACTTC.

The V gene is TRBV18, the J gene TRBJ1-1; D is perhaps TRBD1 (5 bases). Germline CDR1 reads KGHSH; CDR2 reads LQKENI. The length of the CDR3 is 12 residues. The V gene lost 2 bases and the J gene lost 7 bases, with 8 bases spanning the gap. The CDR3 DNA reads as TGTGCCAGCTCACCAGGGGCGGGTGAAGCTTTCTTT. It encodes CASSPGAGEAFF.